This T cell receptor beta chain stems from a study of spatial heterogeneity in lung cancer. About the research overall: Alpha-chain sequences were consistently detected in smaller numbers than beta-chain sequences. Overall study results and limits: Ubiquitous expanded tumor TCRs appeared in blood more at resection than follow-up.

This clonotype was observed many times. What it recognizes is unknown. Time point noted: sample taken at primary tumor resection. In each case, whole RNA from tumor, nontumor lung or frozen PBMC was sequenced unsorted. Donors were over 70 untreated early-stage non-small cell lung cancer patients. Unique molecular identifiers tagged every individual TCR cDNA molecule. TCRdb itself ran the 5' RACE reads through MiXCR, one entry per CDR3 protein. The sample includes 13,000 to 15,000 distinct CDR3 sequences, more than 10% seen only once; the top ten take roughly a third. Sequencing was performed on PBMCs, taken at surgery. This receptor was taken from a female donor with early-stage non-small cell lung cancer.

DNA of the CDR3: TGTGCAAGTCGCTTAGGAGGGCCAGGTCGGCAGAATCAGCCCCAGCATTTT. Translated: CASRLGGPGRQNQPQHF. The chain carries TRBV12-2 and TRBJ1-5. TRBV12-2 is a known pseudogene. The CDR3 totals 17 residues.